This T cell receptor beta chain is drawn from a study of glioma-infiltrating T cells after dendritic cell vaccination. Study-wide context: Autologous tumor lysate was loaded overnight onto monocyte-derived dendritic cells grown about seven days with IL-4 and GM-CSF. At biweekly intervals, patients got three intradermal dendritic cell vaccine injections.

Blood PBMC samples: pre-vaccination, two weeks post third vaccination, and at tumor progression. V lost 10 bases to trimming and J lost 3 bases; unmatched junction nucleotides: 8. CDR1 MGHDK and CDR2 SYGVNS come from the germline V gene. The CDR3 sequence is 14 residues long. This clone was seen more than once but under ten times. Clones were sequenced by immunoSEQ multiplex PCR, and TCRdb holds only the in-frame ones, with some missing. The profile shows tens of thousands of clones, roughly 80% of them singletons. The receptor's source is a human donor with glioblastoma. The sample in question was blood, obtained before dendritic cell vaccination. V and J are TRBV25-1 and TRBJ2-2; TRBD2 matches 7 bases. The CDR3 DNA sequence: TGTGCCATCCCTGCGGGAGCCTACACCGGGGAGCTGTTTTTT. Residues: CAIPAGAYTGELFF.